This T cell receptor beta chain comes out of a study of blood T cells in healthy people across ages. Next came a second PCR, run for about 7 to 12 cycles, which used a sample-barcoded 5' primer along with a J-beta primer mix. Every sample gave at least 2.5 million paired-end reads containing CDR3. TCRdb processed the 5' RACE reads anew with MiXCR; each CDR3 protein has one entry. The sample contains approximately 800,000 distinct CDR3 sequences, roughly three fifths of which appear only once. This clonotype was counted only a few times. The sequenced sample was blood. The sequence was collected from a man aged 35-49 years in good health.

CDR3 sequence (DNA): TGTGCCAGCAGGGCGAACACTGAAGCTTTCTTT. Protein: CASRANTEAFF. The chain is built from TRBV2 and TRBJ1-1, with D hard to call. V lost 6 bases, J lost 1 base, and 3 bases lay in between. The CDR3 consists of 11 residues. Germline V gene lookup returns CDR1 SNHLY and CDR2 FYNNEI.